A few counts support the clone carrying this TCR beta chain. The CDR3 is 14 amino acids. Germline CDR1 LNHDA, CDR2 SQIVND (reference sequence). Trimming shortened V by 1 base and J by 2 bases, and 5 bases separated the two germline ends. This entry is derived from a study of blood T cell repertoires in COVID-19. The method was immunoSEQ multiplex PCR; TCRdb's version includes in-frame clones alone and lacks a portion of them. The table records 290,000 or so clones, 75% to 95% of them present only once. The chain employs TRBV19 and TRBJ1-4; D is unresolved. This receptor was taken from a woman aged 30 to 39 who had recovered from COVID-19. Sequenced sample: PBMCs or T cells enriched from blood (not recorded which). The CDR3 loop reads CASSIAGTNEKLFF. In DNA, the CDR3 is TGTGCCAGTAGTATAGCGGGGACTAATGAAAAACTGTTTTTT.